These 8 T cell receptor beta chains came from one sample sequenced in a study of T cell repertoires in cytomegalovirus infection. TCRdb analysed the reads with MiXCR anew, one entry per CDR3 protein. The profile shows about 740,000 distinct CDR3 sequences, 35% to 45% of them singletons. Material: PBMCs. The receptors derive from a human donor in good health (CMV status not recorded). Some clones in this sample may be carry-over from other donors' samples.

The chain uses TRBV5-6 and TRBJ2-5; 9 nucleotides line up with TRBD2. Per the germline V gene, CDR1 is SGHDT and CDR2 is YYEEEE. The CDR3 runs 15 residues. Unmatched junction bases numbered 5, after V lost 1 base and J lost 4 bases. The CDR3 region has the DNA TGTGCCAGCAGCTTGCGTAGCGGGAGCCCAGAGACCCAGTACTTC. Its protein product is CASSLRSGSPETQYF.

The V and J genes are TRBV5-5 and TRBJ1-1; possible D gene TRBD1, 5 bases. The CDR3 runs to 14 residues. Germline loops: CDR1 SGHKS, CDR2 YYEKEE (reference sequence). V lost 7 bases, J lost 0 bases, and 13 bases lay in between. CDR3 bases: TGTGCCAGCCTGCAGGGACCCATGAACACTGAAGCTTTCTTT. Protein sequence: CASLQGPMNTEAFF.

The rearrangement uses TRBV6-2 or TRBV6-3 and TRBJ1-5; the match to TRBD1 covers 7 bases. Germline lookup yields CDR1 MNHEY and CDR2 SVGEGT. Unmatched junction bases numbered 8, after V lost 6 bases and J lost 3 bases. There are 15 residues in the CDR3. The CDR3 nucleotides are TGTGCCAGCAGCGGGTGGGGACAGCACAATCAGCCCCAGCATTTT. Translating gives CASSGWGQHNQPQHF.

The V gene is TRBV6-6, the J gene TRBJ1-2; 9 positions agree with TRBD1. The CDR3 extends over 15 amino acids. The V gene end was trimmed by 1 base and the J gene end by 8 bases; junction bases not matched to a gene: 8. Germline CDR1 is MNHNY and CDR2 is SVGAGI (reference sequence). CDR3 bases: TGTGCCAGCAGTTACTACCGGGACAGGGTTGACGGCTACACCTTC. As protein: CASSYYRDRVDGYTF.

The rearrangement links TRBV12-3 or TRBV12-4 to TRBJ2-1; TRBD1 aligns across 7 bases. Trimming at V came to 3 bases and at J to 5 bases, leaving 7 bases not matched to a gene. This CDR3 region has 15 residues. The DNA for the CDR3 is TGTGCCAGCAGTTTTTATAGACAGGGTGACAATGAGCAGTTCTTC. It is translated as CASSFYRQGDNEQFF.

A remark on this clonotype: One base away lies a much larger clone, so this may be a sequencing read error. J is TRBJ1-2 and V is TRBV7-6, with D unclear. Per the germline V gene, CDR1 is SGHVS and CDR2 is FNYEAQ. CDR3 length equals 14 residues. The CDR3 is CASSLETMAYGHTF. CDR3 coding DNA: TGTGCCAGCAGCCTTGAGACGATGGCCTATGGCCACACCTTC.

Note on this clonotype: A read error may explain this, as a much larger clone is one base away. The chain uses TRBV28 and TRBJ2-1; 8 bases are shared with TRBD2. V shed 7 bases and J 0 bases; nucleotides not matched to a gene: 5. The germline V gene encodes CDR1 MDHEN and CDR2 SYDVKM. The CDR3 is made up of 15 amino acids. CDR3 nucleotide sequence: TGTGCCAGCAACTTAGGGACTAGCTCCTACAATGAGCAGTTCTTC. This translates into CASNLGTSSYNEQFF.

This clonotype was counted only a few times. J is TRBJ2-1 and V is TRBV7-6, with D perhaps matching TRBD1 (6 bases). V gave up 4 bases and J gave up 10 bases, with 8 bases separating them. Germline lookup yields CDR1 SGHVS and CDR2 FNYEAQ. The CDR3 consists of 11 residues. The CDR3: CASSSGAEQFF. The CDR3 DNA reads as TGTGCCAGCAGCTCAGGGGCCGAGCAGTTCTTC.